These 23 T cell receptor beta chains were all obtained from the same sample, sequenced in a study of cytomegalovirus exposure and HLA in healthy donors. Primers for the PCR totalled 60 Vbeta and 13 Jbeta. Here immunoSEQ multiplex PCR was the method, and the copy in TCRdb shows in-frame clones only, minus some. The sample data list over 110,000 clones. Sequenced material: PBMCs. These receptors came from a male donor in good health and CMV-seronegative.

This chain links TRBV11-2 with TRBJ1-1; 7 bases are a match to TRBD1. V gave up 4 bases and J gave up 1 base; unmatched junction bases: 6. Germline V gene lookup returns CDR1 SGHAT and CDR2 FQNNGV. The CDR3 consists of 15 residues. Written as DNA, the CDR3 is TGTGCCAGCAGCTACTGGACAGGACGGAACACTGAAGCTTTCTTT. It codes for CASSYWTGRNTEAFF.

The chain uses TRBV10-3 and TRBJ2-5, with 7 bases lining up with TRBD1. Germline V gene data show CDR1 as ENHRY and CDR2 as SYGVKD. The CDR3 is made up of 14 amino acids. V shed 4 bases, J shed 4 bases, and the junction held 6 bases outside the gene matches. CDR3 sequence reads: CAISAGTEIETQYF. In nucleotides, the CDR3 is TGTGCCATCAGTGCCGGGACAGAAATAGAGACCCAGTACTTC.

The chain couples TRBV27 to TRBJ1-2; D may be TRBD1 (5 bases). The length of the CDR3 is 14 residues. The ends were cut back, 4 bases at V and 8 bases at J, with 17 bases in the middle. Germline V CDR1 and CDR2: MNHEY, SMNVEV (reference sequence). Here the CDR3 DNA reads TGTGCCAGCAGTTCGACAGTTTTGGCTTTAGGCTACACCTTC. Protein sequence: CASSSTVLALGYTF.

This chain links TRBV4-2 with TRBJ2-5; 9 bases fit TRBD2. J was trimmed by 0 bases and V by 0 bases; bases with no gene match: 8. Germline V gene data show CDR1 as LGHNA and CDR2 as YNFKEQ. This CDR3 region has 18 residues. CDR3 in amino acids: CASSQDFGASGNQETQYF. The CDR3 DNA reads as TGTGCCAGCAGCCAAGATTTTGGGGCTAGCGGGAACCAAGAGACCCAGTACTTC.

The chain has TRBV25-1 and TRBJ2-1, with D tentatively TRBD1 (6 bases). The CDR3 consists of 13 residues. From germline, CDR1 is MGHDK and CDR2 SYGVNS. V lost 7 bases and J 9 bases, leaving 16 bases between the germline ends. The CDR3 DNA reads as TGTGCCAGCACCAAGACAGGACATACTGAGCAGTTCTTC. The encoded protein is CASTKTGHTEQFF.

The chain links TRBV5-1 to TRBJ2-2, with 13 nucleotides matching TRBD2. V gave up 4 bases and J gave up 1 base; unmatched junction bases: 1. Germline CDR1 SGHRS, CDR2 YFSETQ. The CDR3 contains 16 residues. The CDR3 nucleotides read TGCGCCAGCAGCAGGACTAGCGGGAGGAACACCGGGGAGCTGTTTTTT. As protein: CASSRTSGRNTGELFF.

The chain combines TRBV6-6 with TRBJ2-7; D not resolved. Trimming took 2 bases from V and 2 from J, leaving 10 bases between them. CDR3 length equals 14 residues. Germline V gene data show CDR1 as MNHNY and CDR2 as SVGAGI (reference sequence). CDR3 bases: TGTGCCAGCAGTTACAGAGCTGATACCTACGAGCAGTACTTC. It codes for CASSYRADTYEQYF.

The chain combines TRBV30 with TRBJ2-5; unclear D gene. The V gene's germline CDR1 is GTSNPN and CDR2 SVGIG (reference sequence). The CDR3 is 11 amino acids. Trimming removed 3 bases from V and 3 bases from J, with 5 bases in between. The CDR3 nucleotides are TGTGCCTGGAGACGGGAAGAGACCCAGTACTTC. Translating gives CAWRREETQYF.

The chain employs TRBV5-1 and TRBJ1-1, with D unclear. CDR3 size: 13 residues. V was shortened by 4 bases and J by 6 bases, with 13 bases between the two germline ends. Germline V gene data show CDR1 as SGHRS and CDR2 as YFSETQ. The CDR3 sequence is CASSPEVRAEAFF. The CDR3 coding sequence is TGCGCCAGCAGCCCCGAAGTGAGGGCTGAAGCTTTCTTT.

The rearrangement joins TRBV5-1 to TRBJ1-2; TRBD1 agrees at 10 bases. CDR3 length: 14 residues. Germline trimming cut 4 bases from V and 6 bases from J; bases unmatched to any gene: 6. The germline V gene encodes CDR1 SGHRS and CDR2 YFSETQ. The CDR3 region is CASSAGQGVDGYTF. CDR3 DNA: TGCGCCAGCAGCGCCGGACAGGGGGTTGATGGCTACACCTTC. Based on the CDR3 plus reference TRBV5-1 and TRBJ1-2, the full variable domain is KAGVTQTPRYLIKTRGQQVTLSCSPISGHRSVSWYQQTPGQGLQFLFEYFSETQRNKGNFPGRFSGRQFSNSRSEMNVSTLELGDSALYLCASSAGQGVDGYTFGSGTRLTVV.

The rearrangement uses TRBV5-4 and TRBJ1-4, with D tentatively TRBD1 (6 bases). The V and J ends lost 4 bases and 6 bases respectively, with 13 bases between them. This CDR3 contains 14 residues. Per the germline V gene, CDR1 is SGHNT and CDR2 is YYREEE (reference sequence). The CDR3 here is CASSPPGGDEKLFF. The CDR3 DNA reads TGTGCCAGCAGCCCTCCGGGGGGCGATGAAAAACTGTTTTTT.

J is TRBJ2-7 and V is TRBV11-1, with D possibly being TRBD1 (5 bases). Germline V gives CDR1 SGHAT, CDR2 FQDESV (reference sequence). CDR3 length equals 13 residues. V lost 4 bases and J 0 bases, leaving 7 bases between the germline ends. The CDR3 loop reads CASSSRVSYEQYF. CDR3 nucleotides: TGTGCCAGCAGCTCCAGGGTCTCCTACGAGCAGTACTTC.

The chain combines TRBV11-2 with TRBJ2-7, with 9 positions matching TRBD2. CDR1 and CDR2 (germline): SGHAT, FQNNGV. The V gene end was trimmed by 2 bases and the J gene end by 1 base; junction bases not matched to a gene: 9. CDR3 size: 17 residues. The CDR3 loop reads CASSLRGRLAGSYEQYF. In DNA, the CDR3 is TGTGCCAGCAGCTTAAGGGGTCGGCTAGCGGGGTCCTACGAGCAGTACTTC.

The CDR3 loop reads CASSFIFTAGPYEQYF. The CDR3, as DNA: TGTGCCAGCAGTTTTATCTTCACGGCAGGTCCGTACGAGCAGTACTTC. V usage is TRBV28 and J usage is TRBJ2-7; D gene unclear. Trimming cost V 3 bases and J 4 bases, with 19 bases left between them. CDR1 and CDR2 (germline): MDHEN, SYDVKM. The CDR3 consists of 16 residues. Full variable domain (missing parts from reference TRBV28 and TRBJ2-7): DVKVTQSSRYLVKRTGEKVFLECVQDMDHENMFWYRQDPGLGLRLIYFSYDVKMKEKGDIPEGYSVSREKKERFSLILESASTNQTSMYLCASSFIFTAGPYEQYFGPGTRLTVT.

V is TRBV27 and J is TRBJ1-1; D remains unclear. The CDR3 sequence is 14 residues long. V dropped 5 bases and J dropped 0 bases, with 10 bases sitting between them. CDR1 MNHEY and CDR2 SMNVEV come from the germline V gene (reference sequence). DNA for the CDR3: TGTGCCAGCAGTGATATTTACATGAACACTGAAGCTTTCTTT. Translating gives CASSDIYMNTEAFF.

The V and J genes are TRBV30 and TRBJ1-1, with no clear D. This CDR3 comprises 17 residues. The germline gives CDR1 GTSNPN, CDR2 SVGIG (reference sequence). Trimming cost V 0 bases and J 1 base, with 18 bases left between them. The DNA of the CDR3 is TGTGCCTGGAGTGTGGCGCCAGGTCTTGTCCCGAACACTGAAGCTTTCTTT. This codes for CAWSVAPGLVPNTEAFF.

This rearrangement joins TRBV5-1 to TRBJ1-2; a possible D gene is TRBD1 (6 bases). CDR3 length: 16 amino acids. In germline, CDR1 is SGHRS, CDR2 YFSETQ. Trimming took off 0 bases at V and 8 bases at J, with 20 bases between the two ends. CDR3 bases: TGCGCCAGCAGCTTGGGAGGGGGATCAGCTACGCAAGGCTACACCTTC. Residues: CASSLGGGSATQGYTF.

J is TRBJ1-1 and V is TRBV5-6, with D unresolved. Germline lookup yields CDR1 SGHDT and CDR2 YYEEEE. The CDR3 is 14 residues long. The V and J ends lost 0 bases and 5 bases respectively, with 11 bases between them. DNA for the CDR3: TGTGCCAGCAGCTTGGCCGGATTCGGGACTGAAGCTTTCTTT. The encoded protein is CASSLAGFGTEAFF.

The J gene is TRBJ1-2, the V gene TRBV7-9; 8 positions agree with TRBD1. The germline CDR1 and CDR2 sequences are SEHNR and FQNEAQ (reference sequence). J was trimmed by 7 bases and V by 5 bases; bases with no gene match: 12. The CDR3 spans 15 residues. CDR3 sequence: CASSANTGTGRGYTF. The CDR3 DNA reads TGTGCCAGCAGCGCCAATACCGGGACAGGACGTGGCTACACCTTC.

The chain joins TRBV5-4 to TRBJ2-7; the match to TRBD2 covers 13 bases. CDR1 SGHNT and CDR2 YYREEE come from the germline V gene (reference sequence). The CDR3 is made up of 16 amino acids. Trimming took 4 bases from V and 2 from J; bases not matched to a gene: 6. DNA for the CDR3: TGTGCCAGCAGCCCCGGACTAGCGGGAGCGGCCTACGAGCAGTACTTC. Translating gives CASSPGLAGAAYEQYF.

The chain links TRBV6-6 to TRBJ2-7; 8 nucleotides align to TRBD1. This CDR3 region has 14 residues. The ends lost 5 bases at V and 1 base at J; junction bases unmatched: 4. Germline V gene sequence: CDR1 MNHNY, CDR2 SVGAGI (reference sequence). The CDR3 coding sequence is TGTGCCAGCAGTCAAGGACAGGGATCCTACGAGCAGTACTTC. Translation gives CASSQGQGSYEQYF.

The V call is TRBV7-2, the J call TRBJ2-7; D is uncertain. The germline V gene encodes CDR1 SGHTA and CDR2 FQGNSA. Trimming removed 2 bases from V and 0 bases from J, with 5 bases in between. The CDR3 spans 13 residues. The CDR3 bases are TGTGCCAGCAGCTTATCCAACTCCTACGAGCAGTACTTC. This sequence encodes CASSLSNSYEQYF.

V and J are TRBV4-3 and TRBJ2-7; a weak D match, TRBD1 (6 bases). The CDR3 is 18 residues long. Germline V gives CDR1 LGHNA, CDR2 YSLEER. The ends were cut back, 0 bases at V and 2 bases at J, with 20 bases in the middle. The CDR3 is CASSQDPPLGGVPYEQYF. The DNA for the CDR3 is TGCGCCAGCAGCCAAGACCCGCCCCTAGGGGGTGTTCCCTACGAGCAGTACTTC.